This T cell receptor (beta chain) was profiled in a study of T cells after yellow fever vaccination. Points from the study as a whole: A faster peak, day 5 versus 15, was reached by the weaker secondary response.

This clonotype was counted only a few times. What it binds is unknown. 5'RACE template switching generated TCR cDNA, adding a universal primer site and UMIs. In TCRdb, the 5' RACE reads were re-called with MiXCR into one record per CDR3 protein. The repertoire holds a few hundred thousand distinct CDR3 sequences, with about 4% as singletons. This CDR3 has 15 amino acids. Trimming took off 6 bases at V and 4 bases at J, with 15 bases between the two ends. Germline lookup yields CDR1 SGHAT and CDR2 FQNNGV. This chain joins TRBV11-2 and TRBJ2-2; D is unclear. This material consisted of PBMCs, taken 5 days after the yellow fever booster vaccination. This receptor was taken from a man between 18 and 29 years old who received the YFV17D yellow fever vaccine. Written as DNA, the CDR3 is TGTGCCAGCAGAAGGGTGTATGGTGTCACCGGGGAGCTGTTTTTT. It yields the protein CASRRVYGVTGELFF.